One sample yielded the 24 T cell receptor beta chains listed below, sequenced in a study of T cell responses to AZD1222 COVID-19 vaccine. Libraries were prepared by immunoSEQ multiplex PCR; TCRdb keeps only in-frame clonotypes and omits some of them. The table records approximately 190,000 clones, more than 75% of them present only once. The source material was peripheral blood, sampled on day 0 of AZD1222 vaccination. These receptors came from an adult in good health.

V is TRBV10-2 and J is TRBJ1-2; TRBD1 aligns across 8 bases. J was trimmed by 6 bases and V by 7 bases; bases with no gene match: 10. Germline V gene data show CDR1 as WSHSY and CDR2 as SAAADI. The CDR3 extends over 14 amino acids. CDR3 region: CASTRKTTGDGYTF. The CDR3 DNA follows: TGCGCCAGCACGCGCAAAACGACAGGGGATGGCTACACCTTC.

V gene TRBV11-2 combines with J gene TRBJ2-7; D is perhaps TRBD1 or TRBD2 (6 bases each). The CDR3 is made up of 15 amino acids. Trimming stripped 7 bases from V and 5 bases from J, with 21 bases between. Germline lookup yields CDR1 SGHAT and CDR2 FQNNGV. DNA of the CDR3: TGTGCCAGCACCCCTCCGAGGGGGGCTGTAAACGAGCAGTACTTC. Protein product: CASTPPRGAVNEQYF.

This chain joins TRBV6-6 and TRBJ1-2; tentative D call: TRBD1 (6 bases). Trimming left V 7 bases short and J 14 bases short, with 20 bases between. The germline gives CDR1 MNHNY, CDR2 SVGAGI (reference sequence). The CDR3 is 12 amino acids. CDR3 in amino acids: CASTLVGGANTF. The CDR3 coding sequence is TGTGCCAGCACCCTTGTTGGGGGGGCGAATACCTTC.

CDR3 sequence reads: CASSVGLAGGYEQYF. CDR3 coding DNA: TGTGCCAGCAGCGTCGGGCTAGCGGGAGGCTACGAGCAGTACTTC. The chain couples TRBV9 to TRBJ2-7; 11 bases are shared with TRBD2. The CDR3 is made up of 15 amino acids. V lost 2 bases to trimming and J lost 3 bases; unmatched junction nucleotides: 4. In germline, CDR1 is SGDLS, CDR2 YYNGEE.

The genes are TRBV4-1 and TRBJ2-7; D possibly corresponds to TRBD1 (5 bases). The CDR3 runs 14 residues. Germline V gene data show CDR1 as MGHRA and CDR2 as YSYEKL. V gave up 0 bases and J gave up 2 bases, with 8 bases separating them. CDR3: CASSQDGAAYEQYF. Here the CDR3 DNA reads TGCGCCAGCAGCCAAGATGGGGCAGCCTACGAGCAGTACTTC.

The chain combines TRBV2 with TRBJ1-5; a weak D match, TRBD1 (5 bases). This CDR3 contains 15 residues. The ends were cut back, 2 bases at V and 6 bases at J, with 14 bases in the middle. The germline CDR1 and CDR2 sequences are SNHLY and FYNNEI. This CDR3 is CASSERGVSSQPQHF. In nucleotides, the CDR3 is TGTGCCAGCAGTGAACGGGGGGTTTCTAGTCAGCCCCAGCATTTT.

The chain joins TRBV2 to TRBJ2-6; no clear D gene. V lost 3 bases to trimming and J lost 1 base, with 7 bases between them. The CDR3 totals 15 residues. CDR1 and CDR2 from the germline V gene are SNHLY and FYNNEI. The DNA of the CDR3 is TGTGCCAGCAGTGACAGTCGATCTGGGGCCAACGTCCTGACTTTC. Translated, it gives CASSDSRSGANVLTF.

This chain joins TRBV18 and TRBJ2-2, with TRBD1 matching 11 bases. The ends lost 2 bases at V and 2 bases at J; junction bases unmatched: 4. The CDR3 sequence is 17 residues long. CDR1 is KGHSH and CDR2 is LQKENI in the germline V gene. This chain's CDR3 is CASSPIGQGANTGELFF. CDR3 DNA sequence: TGTGCCAGCTCACCAATTGGACAGGGGGCTAACACCGGGGAGCTGTTTTTT. Drawing the rest from reference TRBV18 and TRBJ2-2, the complete variable domain is NAGVMQNPRHLVRRRGQEARLRCSPMKGHSHVYWYRQLPEEGLKFMVYLQKENIIDESGMPKERFSAEFPKEGPSILRIQQVVRGDSAAYFCASSPIGQGANTGELFFGEGSRLTVL.

The rearrangement links TRBV7-3 to TRBJ2-3; D may match TRBD1 or TRBD2 (6 bases each). The germline V and J ends were trimmed by 5 bases and 7 bases, with 16 bases remaining between them. Germline V lookup: CDR1 SGHTA, CDR2 FQGTGA. The CDR3 has 14 residues. The CDR3 DNA follows: TGTGCCAGCAGCCCCACGGGGGCCGCCTATACGCAGTATTTT. Its translation is CASSPTGAAYTQYF.

In its sample, this clone was seen once. This rearrangement joins TRBV7-2 to TRBJ1-2, with no clear D. The CDR3 has 15 amino acids. In germline, CDR1 is SGHTA, CDR2 FQGNSA. Trimming left V 1 base short and J 8 bases short, with 17 bases between. The CDR3 DNA sequence: TGTGCCAGCAGCTTAGATAGTCCGGCAGGTGGGGGCTACACCTTC. Residues: CASSLDSPAGGGYTF.

This chain joins TRBV5-6 and TRBJ1-1; no clear D. Germline V lookup: CDR1 SGHDT, CDR2 YYEEEE. The CDR3 is 14 residues long. Trimming removed 2 bases at V and 2 bases at J, with 10 bases between. CDR3 region: CASSFPAVNTEAFF. In DNA, the CDR3 is TGTGCCAGCAGCTTTCCGGCCGTTAACACTGAAGCTTTCTTT.

This chain uses TRBV2 with TRBJ2-2; 10 bases are a match to TRBD2. CDR3 length: 14 residues. Germline lookup yields CDR1 SNHLY and CDR2 FYNNEI. J lost 7 bases, V lost 6 bases, and 5 bases had no gene match. The CDR3: CASRASGGSGELFF. CDR3 nucleotide sequence: TGTGCCAGCAGGGCTAGCGGGGGCAGCGGGGAGCTGTTTTTT.

CDR3 sequence: CASSMARGTEAFF. For the CDR3, the DNA is TGTGCCAGTAGTATGGCCCGGGGAACTGAAGCTTTCTTT. The chain joins TRBV19 to TRBJ1-1, with D hard to call. CDR1 LNHDA and CDR2 SQIVND come from the germline V gene (reference sequence). V was trimmed by 3 bases and J by 5 bases, leaving 10 bases between them. This CDR3 contains 13 residues. The whole variable domain, filled in from reference TRBV19 and TRBJ1-1, reads DGGITQSPKYLFRKEGQNVTLSCEQNLNHDAMYWYRQDPGQGLRLIYYSQIVNDFQKGDIAEGYSVSREKKESFPLTVTSAQKNPTAFYLCASSMARGTEAFFGQGTRLTVV.

V is TRBV9 and J is TRBJ1-1; D may be TRBD1 (6 bases). Germline CDR1 and CDR2: SGDLS and YYNGEE. The germline V and J ends were trimmed by 3 bases and 0 bases, with 21 bases remaining between them. The CDR3 contains 18 residues. The DNA of the CDR3 is TGTGCCAGCAGCGAAAGAATCAGGGGCGAAACCTTGAACACTGAAGCTTTCTTT. Protein sequence: CASSERIRGETLNTEAFF.

As DNA, the CDR3 is TGTGCCAGCAGCTTGGAGTCCGATCCCTACGAGCAGTACTTC. As protein: CASSLESDPYEQYF. The V call is TRBV5-4, the J call TRBJ2-7; D gene uncertain. The CDR3 is made up of 14 amino acids. The V and J ends lost 0 bases and 2 bases respectively, with 9 bases between them. CDR1 is SGHNT and CDR2 is YYREEE in the germline V gene (reference sequence).

The sample holds a few counts of this clone. The chain carries TRBV5-1 and TRBJ2-6; D is unresolved. Germline CDR1 SGHRS, CDR2 YFSETQ. This CDR3 contains 18 residues. The V end lost 0 bases, the J end lost 1 base, and 14 bases lay between the germline ends. The CDR3 DNA sequence: TGCGCCAGCAGCTTGGCTTCAGCAGCAGCGTCTGGGGCCAACGTCCTGACTTTC. It yields the protein CASSLASAAASGANVLTF.

This clone was observed a single time. V is TRBV9 and J is TRBJ2-6; weak D call: TRBD1 (6 bases). V was cut by 4 bases and J by 3 bases, with 11 bases left in between. Germline V lookup: CDR1 SGDLS, CDR2 YYNGEE. The CDR3 sequence is 15 residues long. The chain's CDR3 is CASSSGTLGANVLTF. CDR3 nucleotides: TGTGCCAGCAGCTCCGGGACACTTGGGGCCAACGTCCTGACTTTC.

The chain is built from TRBV5-1 and TRBJ2-1, with unresolved D. This CDR3 is built from 16 residues. Germline values: CDR1 SGHRS, CDR2 YFSETQ. The V end lost 4 bases, the J end lost 0 bases, and 14 bases lay between the germline ends. The DNA for the CDR3 is TGCGCCAGCAGCGCTCCGCCTACCACCTCCTACAATGAGCAGTTCTTC. This gives the protein CASSAPPTTSYNEQFF.

V usage is TRBV7-9 and J usage is TRBJ1-1; D gene ambiguous. V shed 1 base and J shed 0 bases, with 3 bases lying between them. CDR1 and CDR2 (germline): SEHNR, FQNEAQ (reference sequence). This CDR3 has 13 amino acids. The CDR3 here is CASSLELNTEAFF. CDR3 DNA: TGTGCCAGCAGCTTAGAACTGAACACTGAAGCTTTCTTT.

The chain uses TRBV6-2 or TRBV6-3 and TRBJ1-1; 8 bases agree with TRBD1. Germline CDR1 MNHEY, CDR2 SVGEGT. The CDR3 consists of 16 residues. The junction had 8 bases not matched to a gene; V was cut back by 0 bases and J by 5 bases. The CDR3 region has the DNA TGTGCCAGCAGTTACTCGCCAGGGGGCTTTCGTACTGAAGCTTTCTTT. It translates to CASSYSPGGFRTEAFF.

J is TRBJ1-5 and V is TRBV28; D unclear. The V end lost 2 bases, the J end lost 6 bases, and 5 bases lay between the germline ends. Germline assignment: CDR1 MDHEN and CDR2 SYDVKM. CDR3 length: 12 residues. CDR3 loop: CASSLGSQPQHF. The CDR3 DNA reads as TGTGCCAGCAGTTTAGGGAGTCAGCCCCAGCATTTT.

The gene calls are TRBV12-5 and TRBJ1-6; no reliable D call. This CDR3 has 13 amino acids. Germline CDR1 LGHNT, CDR2 FRNRAP. Trimming took 1 base from V and 14 from J, leaving 12 bases between them. CDR3 nucleotides: TGTGCTAGTGGTTTGGAAGGTACTATATCCCTCCACTTT. Protein: CASGLEGTISLHF.

The chain carries TRBV7-2 and TRBJ1-5, with unresolved D. CDR1 and CDR2 (germline): SGHTA, FQGNSA. CDR3 length: 15 residues. V lost 1 base, J lost 5 bases, and 12 bases lay in between. CDR3 in DNA: TGTGCCAGCAGCTTAGTCGCGGGAGTACATCAGCCCCAGCATTTT. It yields the protein CASSLVAGVHQPQHF.

The chain is built from TRBV6-2 or TRBV6-3 and TRBJ2-7; the D gene is possibly TRBD1 (5 bases). The CDR3 contains 16 residues. Per the germline V gene, CDR1 is MNHEY and CDR2 is SVGEGT. With 1 base removed from V and 0 bases from J, the gap between germline ends came to 13 bases. The CDR3 DNA reads as TGTGCCAGCAGTTACTATACAGGCCAGCCCTCCTACGAGCAGTACTTC. This gives the protein CASSYYTGQPSYEQYF.